This is a list of T cell receptor beta chains from one sample in a study of technical replicates of blood from several donors. Assay used: immunoSEQ multiplex PCR; TCRdb lists only in-frame clones, some missing. The repertoire consists of some 62,000 clones, with approximately 87% occurring once and the leading ten covering roughly 4.8%. The sequenced material came from PBMCs. These receptors were obtained from a human donor in good health. Some clones in this sample may be carry-over from other donors' samples. CDR3s include the opening cysteine and the closing phenylalanine or tryptophan. The D gene is left open where the match is weak. The size entry is marked missing in some rows and otherwise reads once, few, many or a size class.

size: NA; V: TRBV5-1; D: TRBD2; J: TRBJ2-1; DNA: TGCGCCAGCAGCGGAGCGGGGGCCTACAATGAGCAGTTCTTC; CDR3: CASSGAGAYNEQFF
size: once; V: TRBV7-6; D: TRBD2; J: TRBJ2-3; DNA: TGTGCCAGCAGCTTATTCCGGGACTACAGAGATACGCAGTATTTT; CDR3: CASSLFRDYRDTQYF
size: NA; V: TRBV6-6; D: TRBD1; J: TRBJ2-7; DNA: TGTGCCAGCAGGGGGACAGGGGGCGACGAGCAGTACTTC; CDR3: CASRGTGGDEQYF
size: NA; V: TRBV7-9; D: NA; J: TRBJ2-7; DNA: TGTGCCAGCAGCTTCGGAGGAAGTCTCTCCTACGAGCAGTACTTC; CDR3: CASSFGGSLSYEQYF
size: NA; V: TRBV29-1; D: TRBD2; J: TRBJ2-7; DNA: TGCAGTGGGACTAGCGGGATAAACGAGCAGTACTTC; CDR3: CSGTSGINEQYF
size: once; V: TRBV5-1; D: NA; J: TRBJ1-1; DNA: TGCGCCAGCAGCTGGGACGTCAGGGGCAGTGAAGCTTTCTTT; CDR3: CASSWDVRGSEAFF
size: NA; V: TRBV10-3; D: TRBD2; J: TRBJ2-7; DNA: TGTGCCATCAGTGAGTCGGGGCGGGGGGGCTCCTACGAGCAGTACTTC; CDR3: CAISESGRGGSYEQYF
size: NA; V: TRBV10-2; D: NA; J: TRBJ1-1; DNA: TGCGCCAGTTCCAGGGTGAACACTGAAGCTTTCTTT; CDR3: CASSRVNTEAFF
size: NA; V: TRBV11-2; D: NA; J: TRBJ2-7; DNA: TGTGCCAGCAGCTTGGGAGCTCGCGGGGTCTACGAGCAGTACTTC; CDR3: CASSLGARGVYEQYF
size: NA; V: TRBV14; D: TRBD2; J: TRBJ2-1; DNA: TGTGCCAGCAGCCAAGATTCCAAGCGGGACGAGCAGTTCTTC; CDR3: CASSQDSKRDEQFF
size: NA; V: TRBV7-3; D: NA; J: TRBJ2-3; DNA: TGTGCCAGCAGCTTATGGGGGCTAGATACGCAGTATTTT; CDR3: CASSLWGLDTQYF
size: NA; V: TRBV5-6; D: NA; J: TRBJ1-6; DNA: TGTGCCAGCAGCTTGGGCGGCCCCCGTAATTCACCCCTCCACTTT; CDR3: CASSLGGPRNSPLHF
size: NA; V: TRBV18; D: NA; J: TRBJ2-2; DNA: TGTGCCAGCTCGGGACTCCTCAAAACCGGGGAGCTGTTTTTT; CDR3: CASSGLLKTGELFF
size: NA; V: TRBV2; D: TRBD1; J: TRBJ1-4; DNA: TGTGCCAGCCGGGGACAGGTTAATGAAAAACTGTTTTTT; CDR3: CASRGQVNEKLFF
size: NA; V: TRBV5-1; D: NA; J: TRBJ2-7; DNA: TGCGCCAGCAGCTCCGGGACAACCCACTACGAGCAGTACTTC; CDR3: CASSSGTTHYEQYF
size: NA; V: TRBV11-2; D: NA; J: TRBJ2-7; DNA: TGTGCCAGCAGCCTAGGGGCGGGGTTCGACGAGCAGTACTTC; CDR3: CASSLGAGFDEQYF
size: once; V: TRBV10-3; D: NA; J: TRBJ2-2; DNA: TGTGCCATCAGCTCCCCTAGCCCCCCCGGGGAGCTGTTTTTT; CDR3: CAISSPSPPGELFF
size: NA; V: TRBV19; D: TRBD1; J: TRBJ1-2; DNA: TGTGCCAGTAGTCTCCCCCGGACAGGGACCTATGGCTACACCTTC; CDR3: CASSLPRTGTYGYTF
size: once; V: TRBV7-9; D: NA; J: TRBJ2-5; DNA: TGTGCCAGCAGCTATCGCACCTCGAGTCTCCAAGAGACCCAGTACTTC; CDR3: CASSYRTSSLQETQYF
size: NA; V: TRBV19; D: NA; J: TRBJ1-5; DNA: TGTGCCAGTAGTAGATTAGGGGTGTTCCAGCCCCAGCATTTT; CDR3: CASSRLGVFQPQHF
size: NA; V: TRBV30; D: NA; J: TRBJ2-1; DNA: TGTGCCTGGAGTGACGGCGCGGCAGCTTTTAACAATGAGCAGTTCTTC; CDR3: CAWSDGAAAFNNEQFF
size: once; V: TRBV6-5; D: NA; J: TRBJ1-1; DNA: TGTGCCAGCAGTAAACCGGGAGATAACACTGAAGCTTTCTTT; CDR3: CASSKPGDNTEAFF
size: NA; V: TRBV4-3; D: TRBD2; J: TRBJ2-7; DNA: TGCGCCAGCAGCCAAGATAGGGTTAGTAGCGGGTACTCCTACGAGCAGTACTTC; CDR3: CASSQDRVSSGYSYEQYF
size: NA; V: TRBV5-4; D: NA; J: TRBJ2-7; DNA: TGTGCCAGCAGCCCAGGGGAACGCTACGAGCAGTACTTC; CDR3: CASSPGERYEQYF
size: NA; V: TRBV30; D: NA; J: TRBJ1-6; DNA: TGTGCCTGGAGTCGAGCAGGGCTGAGCTCCTATAATTCACCCCTCCACTTT; CDR3: CAWSRAGLSSYNSPLHF
size: NA; V: TRBV27; D: NA; J: TRBJ2-1; DNA: TGTGCCAGCACCAATTCAGGGGGGTTAAGCAATGAGCAGTTCTTC; CDR3: CASTNSGGLSNEQFF
size: NA; V: TRBV6-1; D: TRBD2; J: TRBJ2-7; DNA: TGTGCCAGCACTGTCGGGACTAGCGCCTCCTACGAGCAGTACTTC; CDR3: CASTVGTSASYEQYF